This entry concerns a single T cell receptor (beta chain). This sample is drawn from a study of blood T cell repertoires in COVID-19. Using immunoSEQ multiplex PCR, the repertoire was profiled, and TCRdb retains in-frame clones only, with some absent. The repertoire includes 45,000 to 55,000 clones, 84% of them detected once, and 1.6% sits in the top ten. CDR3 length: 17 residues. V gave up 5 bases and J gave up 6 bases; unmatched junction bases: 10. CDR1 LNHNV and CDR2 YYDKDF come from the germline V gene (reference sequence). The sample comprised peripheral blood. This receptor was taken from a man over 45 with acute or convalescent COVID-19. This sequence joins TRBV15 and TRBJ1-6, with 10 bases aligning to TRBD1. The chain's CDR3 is CATSDIRDRGRNSPLHF. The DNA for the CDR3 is TGTGCCACCAGCGATATCCGGGACAGGGGTCGTAATTCACCCCTCCACTTT.